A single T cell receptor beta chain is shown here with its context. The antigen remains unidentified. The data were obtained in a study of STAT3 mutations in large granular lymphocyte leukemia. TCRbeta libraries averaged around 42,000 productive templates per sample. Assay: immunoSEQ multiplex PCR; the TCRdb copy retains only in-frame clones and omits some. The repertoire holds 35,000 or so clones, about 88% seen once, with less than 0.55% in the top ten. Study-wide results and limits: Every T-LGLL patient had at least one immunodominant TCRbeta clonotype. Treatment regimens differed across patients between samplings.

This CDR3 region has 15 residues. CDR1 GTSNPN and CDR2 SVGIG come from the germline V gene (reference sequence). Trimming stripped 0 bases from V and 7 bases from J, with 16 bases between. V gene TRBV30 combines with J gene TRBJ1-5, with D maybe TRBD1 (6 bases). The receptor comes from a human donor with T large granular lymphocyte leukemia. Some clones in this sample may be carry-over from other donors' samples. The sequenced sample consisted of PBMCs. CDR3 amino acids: CAWSVLTGGGQPQHF. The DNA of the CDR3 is TGTGCCTGGAGTGTTTTAACCGGGGGCGGCCAGCCCCAGCATTTT.